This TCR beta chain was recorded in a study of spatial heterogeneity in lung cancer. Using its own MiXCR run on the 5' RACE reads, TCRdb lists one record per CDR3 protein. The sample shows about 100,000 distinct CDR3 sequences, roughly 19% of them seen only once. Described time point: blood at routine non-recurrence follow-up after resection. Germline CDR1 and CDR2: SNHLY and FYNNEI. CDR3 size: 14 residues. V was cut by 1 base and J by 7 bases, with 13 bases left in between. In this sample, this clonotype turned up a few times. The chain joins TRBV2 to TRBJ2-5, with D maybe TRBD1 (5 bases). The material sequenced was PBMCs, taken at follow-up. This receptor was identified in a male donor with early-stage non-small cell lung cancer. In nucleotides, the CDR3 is TGTGCCAGCAGTGAAGGGACCCAAAGGGGGACCCAGTACTTC. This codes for CASSEGTQRGTQYF.